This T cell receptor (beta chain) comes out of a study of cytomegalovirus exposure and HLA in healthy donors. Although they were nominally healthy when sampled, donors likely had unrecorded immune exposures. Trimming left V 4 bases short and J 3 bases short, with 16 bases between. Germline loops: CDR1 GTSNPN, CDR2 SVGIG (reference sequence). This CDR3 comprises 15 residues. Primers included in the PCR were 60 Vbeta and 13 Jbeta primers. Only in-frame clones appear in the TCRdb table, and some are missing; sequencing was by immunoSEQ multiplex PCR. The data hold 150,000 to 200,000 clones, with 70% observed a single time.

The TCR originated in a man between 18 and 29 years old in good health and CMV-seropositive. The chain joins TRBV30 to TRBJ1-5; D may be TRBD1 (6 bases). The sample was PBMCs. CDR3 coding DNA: TGTGCCTGGAACCCCGGGACAAAGATCAATCAGCCCCAGCATTTT. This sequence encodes CAWNPGTKINQPQHF. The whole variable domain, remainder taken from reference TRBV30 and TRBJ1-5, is SQTIHQWPATLVQPVGSPLSLECTVEGTSNPNLYWYRQAAGRGLQLLFYSVGIGQISSEVPQNLSASRPQDRQFILSSKKLLLSDSGFYLCAWNPGTKINQPQHFGDGTRLSIL.